Detailed here is one TCR beta chain. Its cognate antigen is unknown. The sequenced fragment ends 3 residues before the CDR3 boundary, so the rest is inferred from the germline J gene. This sample was included in a study of T cells in women clearing cervical HPV infection. Study results and limitations: T-cell numbers per sample were unknown and may explain richness differences.

The data were produced by immunoSEQ multiplex PCR, yet TCRdb's version contains in-frame clones alone and is incomplete. Its clone listing holds 35,000 to 45,000 clones. Per germline, CDR1 SGHVS and CDR2 FNYEAQ. The CDR3 runs to 14 residues. The TCR was taken from a woman aged 18 to 75 with a cervical HPV16 infection that either progressed to CIN3+ or cleared (not recorded which). The V gene is TRBV7-6, the J gene TRBJ1-2, with D uncertain. The sequenced sample was blood buffy coat. The CDR3 loop reads CASSLSESTDTYTF. The part of the CDR3 DNA that was read is TGTGCCAGCAGCTTATCGGAAAGCACAGATACC.